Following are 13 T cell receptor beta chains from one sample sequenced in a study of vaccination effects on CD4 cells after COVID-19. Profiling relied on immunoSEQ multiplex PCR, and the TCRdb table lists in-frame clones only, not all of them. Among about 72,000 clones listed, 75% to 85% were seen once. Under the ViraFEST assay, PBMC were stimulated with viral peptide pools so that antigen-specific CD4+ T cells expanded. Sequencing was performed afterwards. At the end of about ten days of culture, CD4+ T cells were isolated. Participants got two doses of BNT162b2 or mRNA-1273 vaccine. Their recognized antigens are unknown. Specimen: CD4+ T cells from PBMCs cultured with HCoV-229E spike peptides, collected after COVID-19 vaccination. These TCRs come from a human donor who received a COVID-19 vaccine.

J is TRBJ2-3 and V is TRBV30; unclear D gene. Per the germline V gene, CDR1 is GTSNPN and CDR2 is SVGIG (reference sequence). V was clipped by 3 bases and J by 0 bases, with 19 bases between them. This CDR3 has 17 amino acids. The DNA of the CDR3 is TGTGCCTGGAGATCGTTAGTACCCTTATCTAGCACAGATACGCAGTATTTT. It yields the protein CAWRSLVPLSSTDTQYF.

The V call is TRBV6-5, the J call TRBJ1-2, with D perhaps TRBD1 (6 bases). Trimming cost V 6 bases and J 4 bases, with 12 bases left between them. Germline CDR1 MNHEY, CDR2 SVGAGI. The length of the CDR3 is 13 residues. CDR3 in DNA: TGTGCCAGCAGCGCGGACAGCACCTATGGCTACACCTTC. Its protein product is CASSADSTYGYTF.

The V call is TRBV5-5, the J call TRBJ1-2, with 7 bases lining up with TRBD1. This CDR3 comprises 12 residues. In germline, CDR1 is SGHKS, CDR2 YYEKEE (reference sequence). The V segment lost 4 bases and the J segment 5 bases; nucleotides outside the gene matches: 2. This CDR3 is CASSGTAYGYTF. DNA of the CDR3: TGTGCCAGCAGCGGGACAGCTTATGGCTACACCTTC.

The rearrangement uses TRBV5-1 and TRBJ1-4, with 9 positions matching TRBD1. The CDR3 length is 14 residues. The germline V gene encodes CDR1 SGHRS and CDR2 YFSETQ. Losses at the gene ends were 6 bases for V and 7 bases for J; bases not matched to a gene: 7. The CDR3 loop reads CASNFGQGSEKLFF. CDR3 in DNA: TGCGCCAGCAACTTTGGACAGGGGAGTGAAAAACTGTTTTTT.

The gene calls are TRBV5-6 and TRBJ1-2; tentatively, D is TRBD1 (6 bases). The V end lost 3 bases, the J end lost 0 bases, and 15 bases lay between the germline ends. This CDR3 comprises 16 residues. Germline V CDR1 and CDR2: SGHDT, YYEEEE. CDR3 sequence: CASSSGPRGANYGYTF. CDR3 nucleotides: TGTGCCAGCAGCTCAGGACCAAGGGGGGCTAACTATGGCTACACCTTC.

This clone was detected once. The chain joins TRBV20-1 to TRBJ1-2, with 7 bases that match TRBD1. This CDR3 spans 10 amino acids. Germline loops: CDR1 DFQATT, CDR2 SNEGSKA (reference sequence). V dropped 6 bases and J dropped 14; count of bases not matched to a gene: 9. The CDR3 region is CSARQGAGTF. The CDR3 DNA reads TGCAGTGCCAGACAGGGAGCGGGTACCTTC.

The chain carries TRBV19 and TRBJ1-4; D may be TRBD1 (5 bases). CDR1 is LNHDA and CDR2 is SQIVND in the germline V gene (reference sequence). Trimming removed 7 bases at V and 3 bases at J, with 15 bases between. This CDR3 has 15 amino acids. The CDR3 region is CASTTKGMANEKLFF. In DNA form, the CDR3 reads TGTGCCAGTACCACGAAGGGGATGGCTAATGAAAAACTGTTTTTT.

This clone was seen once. CDR3 amino acids: CASSHAPNEQFF. The CDR3 DNA sequence: TGTGCCAGCAGCCACGCCCCCAATGAGCAGTTCTTC. The chain links TRBV6-5 to TRBJ2-1, with D uncertain. The CDR3 has 12 residues. Germline CDR1 reads MNHEY; CDR2 reads SVGAGI. V was trimmed by 6 bases and J by 6 bases, leaving 9 bases between them.

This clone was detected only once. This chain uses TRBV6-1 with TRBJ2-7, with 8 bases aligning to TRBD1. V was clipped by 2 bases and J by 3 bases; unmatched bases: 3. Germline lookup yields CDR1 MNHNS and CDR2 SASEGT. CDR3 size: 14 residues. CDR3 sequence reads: CASSETTGDYEQYV. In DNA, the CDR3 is TGTGCCAGCAGTGAAACGACAGGGGACTACGAGCAGTACGTC.

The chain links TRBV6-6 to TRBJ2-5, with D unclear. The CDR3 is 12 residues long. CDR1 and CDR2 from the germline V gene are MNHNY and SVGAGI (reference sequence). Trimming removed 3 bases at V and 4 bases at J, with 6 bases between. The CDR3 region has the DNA TGTGCCAGCAGTTATCATGTAGAGACCCAGTACTTC. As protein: CASSYHVETQYF.

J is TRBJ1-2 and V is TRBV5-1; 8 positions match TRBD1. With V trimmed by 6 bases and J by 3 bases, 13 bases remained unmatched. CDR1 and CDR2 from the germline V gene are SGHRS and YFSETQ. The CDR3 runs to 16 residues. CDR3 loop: CASNHRGSTGDYGYTF. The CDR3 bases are TGCGCCAGCAACCACAGGGGGAGTACGGGAGACTATGGCTACACCTTC.

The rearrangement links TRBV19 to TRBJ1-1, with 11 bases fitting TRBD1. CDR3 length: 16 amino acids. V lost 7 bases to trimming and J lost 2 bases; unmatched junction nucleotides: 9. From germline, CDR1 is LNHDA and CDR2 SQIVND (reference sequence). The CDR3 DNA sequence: TGTGCCAGTACCACCGGGACAGGGGGATTAAACACTGAAGCTTTCTTT. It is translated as CASTTGTGGLNTEAFF.

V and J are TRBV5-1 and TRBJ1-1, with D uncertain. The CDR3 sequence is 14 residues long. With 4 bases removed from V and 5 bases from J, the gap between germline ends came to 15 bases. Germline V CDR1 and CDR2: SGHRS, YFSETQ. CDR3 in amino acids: CASSPDRPRTEAFF. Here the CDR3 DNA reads TGCGCCAGCAGCCCCGACCGGCCGAGGACTGAAGCTTTCTTT.